This T cell receptor (beta chain) was retrieved from a study of molecular identifiers for immune sequencing clone quantification. The CDR3 has 13 amino acids. Germline V gene lookup returns CDR1 LGHDT and CDR2 YNNKEL (reference sequence). The germline V and J ends were trimmed by 0 bases and 3 bases, with 4 bases remaining between them. This clonotype was counted ten times or more. TCRdb reanalysed the PCR reads using MiXCR and keeps one entry per CDR3 protein. The sample lists over 300,000 distinct CDR3 sequences; roughly 24% were seen once. Sequenced: naive CD8+ T cells from blood, with Jurkat cell RNA spiked in. Indicated subset: FACS-sorted CD8+CD4-CCR7+CD45RA+ naive T cells. The TCR comes from a human donor in good health. Some libraries in this study had Jurkat cell RNA spiked in. This chain links TRBV3-1 with TRBJ2-3; D uncertain. CDR3 in DNA: TGTGCCAGCAGCCAAGACTTGACAGATACGCAGTATTTT. This codes for CASSQDLTDTQYF.